The 9 T cell receptor beta chains below all came from one sample that was sequenced in a study of T-cell reconstitution after alpha-beta-depleted transplantation in children (dated by TCRdb to about 2016). Libraries were built with PCR. The data were produced on an Illumina HiSeq 2500. TCR library preparation used molecular barcoding, with unique molecular identifiers applied to normalize quantification of the TCRbeta repertoire. Using fastp trimming at Q25 and MiXCR clonotype assembly, TCRdb reanalyzed the public sequencing data and kept in-frame beta chains. Each CDR3 protein gets just one entry, which takes the most common genes and DNA from the rows behind it. The sample profile shows more than 120,000 distinct CDR3 sequences; roughly 8.8% of them were found once. 15% to 20% of the sample lies in the top ten. The treatment or condition label for this specimen denotes: allogeneic hematopoietic cell transplantation with graft depleted of TCRalphabeta T cells and CD19 B cells.

The sequences come from PBMCs, mostly from graft donor cells, collected 180 days after TCRalphabeta/CD19-depleted stem cell transplant. These TCRs come from a female patient aged 2-10 years who had a stem cell transplant for congenital amegakaryocytic thrombocytopenia, so the T cells may come from the graft donor.

This clonotype was detected many times. The chain recombines TRBV12-3 or TRBV12-4 with TRBJ2-2; 7 nucleotides agree with TRBD1. The V and J ends lost 5 bases and 3 bases, in that order; junction bases with no gene match: 9. The CDR3 runs to 16 residues. The CDR3 protein is CASSPPLQGHTGELFF. Written as DNA, the CDR3 is TGTGCCAGCAGTCCTCCCCTACAGGGGCACACCGGGGAGCTGTTTTTT.

At least ten counts were recorded for this clonotype. The chain couples TRBV6-1 to TRBJ2-3; D remains unclear. The CDR3 totals 13 residues. Germline assignment: CDR1 MNHNS and CDR2 SASEGT. Between the trimmed V and J ends, which lost 2 bases and 11 bases, there was a span of 14 bases. The CDR3 DNA sequence: TGTGCCAGCAGTGAAAGTAGGAACAGAAAGCAGTATTTT. As protein: CASSESRNRKQYF.

This clonotype has a count of ten or more. The chain carries TRBV10-3 and TRBJ2-1; D is ambiguous. Trimming cost V 7 bases and J 4 bases, with 11 bases left between them. CDR3 length: 13 amino acids. Germline V gene data show CDR1 as ENHRY and CDR2 as SYGVKD. CDR3 coding DNA: TGTGCCATCAATAGCTTGCAGTACAATGAGCAGTTCTTC. It translates to CAINSLQYNEQFF.

A few counts support this clonotype. The V gene is TRBV10-3, the J gene TRBJ2-3; 12 bases are a match to TRBD2. The germline V gene encodes CDR1 ENHRY and CDR2 SYGVKD. CDR3 size: 13 residues. Trimming took 8 bases from V and 4 from J; bases not matched to a gene: 1. CDR3 region: CAIGLAGPDTQYF. Here the CDR3 DNA reads TGTGCCATCGGACTAGCGGGGCCAGATACGCAGTATTTT.

V gene TRBV5-6 combines with J gene TRBJ2-7, with no clear D. Germline CDR1 reads SGHDT; CDR2 reads YYEEEE. Trimming took off 0 bases at V and 2 bases at J, with 9 bases between the two ends. This CDR3 has 14 residues. CDR3 in amino acids: CASSLVTSTYEQYF. The CDR3 region has the DNA TGTGCCAGCAGCTTGGTCACCAGTACCTACGAGCAGTACTTC.

This clonotype was detected ten times or more. This chain connects TRBV5-1 to TRBJ2-2; 7 bases are shared with TRBD2. The CDR3 totals 18 residues. V gave up 4 bases and J gave up 1 base; unmatched junction bases: 13. Germline CDR1 reads SGHRS; CDR2 reads YFSETQ. The CDR3 is CASSPKLALGGNTGELFF. CDR3 nucleotides: TGCGCCAGCAGCCCTAAACTAGCGTTGGGCGGGAACACCGGGGAGCTGTTTTTT.

V gene TRBV6-5 combines with J gene TRBJ2-7; possibly TRBD2 for D (5 bases). V was trimmed by 0 bases and J by 8 bases, leaving 14 bases between them. CDR3 size: 14 residues. CDR1 is MNHEY, CDR2 SVGAGI, per germline. This CDR3 is CASSYSSGKSKQYF. CDR3 in DNA: TGTGCCAGCAGTTACTCATCGGGGAAGTCTAAGCAGTACTTC.

Ten or more counts support this clonotype. The chain combines TRBV15 with TRBJ1-2; possible D gene TRBD1, 6 bases. CDR3 size: 19 residues. Germline V gene lookup returns CDR1 LNHNV and CDR2 YYDKDF (reference sequence). V was clipped by 1 base and J by 4 bases, with 25 bases between them. The CDR3 DNA is TGTGCCACCAGCAGAGTGAAATTGAGTTTGGGACATTCCCTCTATGGCTACACCTTC. Protein product: CATSRVKLSLGHSLYGYTF.

This clonotype was observed a handful of times. The V and J genes are TRBV6-1 and TRBJ2-3; D not resolved. The ends were cut back, 5 bases at V and 0 bases at J, with 6 bases in the middle. Germline CDR1 is MNHNS and CDR2 is SASEGT. The CDR3 loop spans 13 amino acids. In DNA form, the CDR3 reads TGTGCCAGCAGTCGCAGTAGCACAGATACGCAGTATTTT. Translating gives CASSRSSTDTQYF.